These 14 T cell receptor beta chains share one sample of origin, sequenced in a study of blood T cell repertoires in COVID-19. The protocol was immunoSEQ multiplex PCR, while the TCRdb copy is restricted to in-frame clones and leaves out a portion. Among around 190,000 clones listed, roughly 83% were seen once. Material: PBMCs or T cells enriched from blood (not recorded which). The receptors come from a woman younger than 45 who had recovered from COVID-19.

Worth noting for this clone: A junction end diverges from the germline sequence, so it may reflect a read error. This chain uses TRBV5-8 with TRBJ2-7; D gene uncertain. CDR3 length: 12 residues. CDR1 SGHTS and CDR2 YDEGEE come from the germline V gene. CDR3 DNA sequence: TGTGCCAGCAACTTGCGGTTTTTCGAGCAGTACTTC. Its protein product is CASNLRFFEQYF.

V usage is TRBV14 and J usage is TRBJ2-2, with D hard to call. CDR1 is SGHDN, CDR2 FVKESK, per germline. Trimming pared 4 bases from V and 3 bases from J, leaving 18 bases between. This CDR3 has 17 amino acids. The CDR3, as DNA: TGTGCCAGCAGCCCGAACAAACAGATTTTGCACACCGGGGAGCTGTTTTTT. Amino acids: CASSPNKQILHTGELFF.

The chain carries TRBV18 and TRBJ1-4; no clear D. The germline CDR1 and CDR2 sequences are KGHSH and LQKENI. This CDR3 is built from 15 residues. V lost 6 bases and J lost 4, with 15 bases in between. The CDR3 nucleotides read TGTGCCAGCTCCCCCGATAGAATCGGTAATGAAAAACTGTTTTTT. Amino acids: CASSPDRIGNEKLFF.

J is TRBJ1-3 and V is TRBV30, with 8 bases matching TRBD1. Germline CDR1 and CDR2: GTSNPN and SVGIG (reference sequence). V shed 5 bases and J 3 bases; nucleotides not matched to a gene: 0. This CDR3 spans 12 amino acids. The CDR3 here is CAWDRGGNTIYF. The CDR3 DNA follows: TGTGCCTGGGACAGGGGTGGAAACACCATATATTTT.

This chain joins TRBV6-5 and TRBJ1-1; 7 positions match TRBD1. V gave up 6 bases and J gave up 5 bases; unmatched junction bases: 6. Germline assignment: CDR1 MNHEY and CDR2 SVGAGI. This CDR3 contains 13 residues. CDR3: CASRTGSWTEAFF. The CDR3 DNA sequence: TGTGCCAGCAGGACAGGGAGTTGGACTGAAGCTTTCTTT.

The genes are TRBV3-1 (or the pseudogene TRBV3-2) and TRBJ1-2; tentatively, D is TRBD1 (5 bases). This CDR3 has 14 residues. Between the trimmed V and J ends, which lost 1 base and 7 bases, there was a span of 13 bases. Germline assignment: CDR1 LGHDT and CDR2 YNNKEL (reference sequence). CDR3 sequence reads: CASSQVPREFGYTF. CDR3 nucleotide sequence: TGTGCCAGCAGCCAAGTTCCCAGGGAATTTGGCTACACCTTC.

Here the CDR3 DNA reads TGTGCCAGCCGTACTCAGGGTTACGGCACTGAAGCTTTCTTT. This sequence encodes CASRTQGYGTEAFF. The rearrangement uses TRBV6-6 and TRBJ1-1; a weak D match, TRBD1 (5 bases). V was trimmed by 8 bases and J by 4 bases, leaving 17 bases between them. The CDR3 is 14 residues long. The germline CDR1 and CDR2 sequences are MNHNY and SVGAGI (reference sequence).

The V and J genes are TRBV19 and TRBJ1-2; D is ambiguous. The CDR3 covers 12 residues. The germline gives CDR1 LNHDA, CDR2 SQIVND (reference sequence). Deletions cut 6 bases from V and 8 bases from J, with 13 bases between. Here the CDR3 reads CASRGSRRGYTF. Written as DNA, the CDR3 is TGTGCCAGTAGGGGCTCTCGCAGGGGCTACACCTTC.

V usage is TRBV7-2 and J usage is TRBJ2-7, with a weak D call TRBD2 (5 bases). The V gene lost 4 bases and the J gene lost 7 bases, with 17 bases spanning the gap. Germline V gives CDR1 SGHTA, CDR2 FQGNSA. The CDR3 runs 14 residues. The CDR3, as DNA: TGTGCCAGCAGCTCGGGGTCCGTGATGGGGGAGCAGTACTTC. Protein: CASSSGSVMGEQYF.

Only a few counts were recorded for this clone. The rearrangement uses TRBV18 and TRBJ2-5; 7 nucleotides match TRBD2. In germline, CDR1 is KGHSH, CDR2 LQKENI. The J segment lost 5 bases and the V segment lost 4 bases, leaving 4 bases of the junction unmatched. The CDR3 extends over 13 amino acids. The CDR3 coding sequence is TGTGCCAGCTCACAGCGGGGCGGGGAGACCCAGTACTTC. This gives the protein CASSQRGGETQYF.

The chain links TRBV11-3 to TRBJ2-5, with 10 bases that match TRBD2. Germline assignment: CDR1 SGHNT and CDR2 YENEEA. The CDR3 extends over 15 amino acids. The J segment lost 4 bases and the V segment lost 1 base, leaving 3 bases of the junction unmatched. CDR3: CASSLGASGGETQYF. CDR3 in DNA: TGTGCCAGCAGCTTAGGGGCTAGCGGGGGAGAGACCCAGTACTTC.

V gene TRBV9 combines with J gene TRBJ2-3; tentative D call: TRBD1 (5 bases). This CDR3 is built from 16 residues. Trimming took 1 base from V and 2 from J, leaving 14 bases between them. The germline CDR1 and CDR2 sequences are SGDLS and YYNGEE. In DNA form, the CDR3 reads TGTGCCAGCAGCGTACGAAGGGGAACAGTCACAGATACGCAGTATTTT. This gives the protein CASSVRRGTVTDTQYF.

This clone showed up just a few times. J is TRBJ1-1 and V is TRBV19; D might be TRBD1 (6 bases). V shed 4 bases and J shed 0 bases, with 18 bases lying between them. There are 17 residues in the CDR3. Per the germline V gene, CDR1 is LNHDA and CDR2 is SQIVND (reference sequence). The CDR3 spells CASSKRLSGDLNTEAFF. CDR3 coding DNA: TGTGCCAGTAGTAAGAGGTTATCAGGGGATTTGAACACTGAAGCTTTCTTT.

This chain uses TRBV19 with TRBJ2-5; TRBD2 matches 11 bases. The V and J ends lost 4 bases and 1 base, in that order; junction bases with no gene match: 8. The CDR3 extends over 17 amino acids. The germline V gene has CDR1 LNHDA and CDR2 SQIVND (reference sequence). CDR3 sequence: CASSTPGLAASQETQYF. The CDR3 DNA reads TGTGCCAGTAGTACTCCGGGACTAGCGGCATCCCAAGAGACCCAGTACTTC. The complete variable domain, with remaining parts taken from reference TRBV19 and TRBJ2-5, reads DGGITQSPKYLFRKEGQNVTLSCEQNLNHDAMYWYRQDPGQGLRLIYYSQIVNDFQKGDIAEGYSVSREKKESFPLTVTSAQKNPTAFYLCASSTPGLAASQETQYFGPGTRLLVL.